There are many counts of the clone carrying this TCR beta chain. One end of the junction fails to match germline, which may point to a read error. This record belongs to a study of T-cell reconstitution after alpha-beta-depleted transplantation in children. This CDR3 has 15 amino acids. Germline CDR1 reads SGHTA; CDR2 reads FQGTGA. Researchers prepared the TCRbeta library using unique molecular identifiers, the study reports. One entry per CDR3 protein results from TCRdb running MiXCR on the PCR reads. The table shows approximately 88,000 distinct CDR3 sequences, with roughly an eighth occurring only once.

The sample in question was PBMCs from the stem cell graft donor, obtained from the stem cell graft. The clonotype comes from a human donor who donated a stem cell graft to a child with inherited bone marrow failure. The V call is TRBV7-3, the J call TRBJ2-1; 9 bases map to TRBD1. CDR3 nucleotides: TGTGCCAGCAGCCTAACAGGGGGCCCTTACAATGAGCAGTTCTTC. Translation gives CASSLTGGPYNEQFF.